This passage covers 13 T cell receptor beta chains from one sample sequenced in a study of OX40 agonist ivuxolimab in advanced cancers. Measured with immunoSEQ multiplex PCR; TCRdb has only the in-frame clones, and not every one. The top ten hold roughly 30% of the sample, which has around 18,000 clones, around 87% seen once. The source was CD4+ or CD8+ T cells sorted from blood, collected in a trial of the OX40 agonist ivuxolimab. Receptor source: an adult with an advanced solid tumor such as melanoma, head and neck, liver or kidney cancer.

The rearrangement links TRBV7-9 to TRBJ2-5; no definite D call. Trimming removed 1 base at V and 5 bases at J, with 11 bases between. CDR1 and CDR2 from the germline V gene are SEHNR and FQNEAQ (reference sequence). CDR3 length: 14 amino acids. CDR3: CASSLGDLWETQYF. CDR3 in DNA: TGTGCCAGCAGCTTAGGTGATCTGTGGGAGACCCAGTACTTC.

This chain links TRBV27 with TRBJ2-7; a possible D gene is TRBD2 (6 bases). V lost 3 bases and J 3 bases, leaving 21 bases between the germline ends. The CDR3 loop spans 17 amino acids. Germline V gene lookup returns CDR1 MNHEY and CDR2 SMNVEV (reference sequence). The CDR3 DNA reads TGTGCCAGCAGTTTGATCCAGTCCAGCGGACTACTCTACGAGCAGTACTTC. Amino acids: CASSLIQSSGLLYEQYF.

The V call is TRBV7-7, the J call TRBJ2-1, with 14 bases lining up with TRBD2. Germline-derived CDR1 and CDR2 are SSHAT and FNYEAQ (reference sequence). The V and J ends lost 5 bases and 11 bases, in that order; junction bases with no gene match: 17. This CDR3 is 18 amino acids long. The chain's CDR3 is CASSPPVLGLAGELKQFF. The CDR3 DNA sequence: TGTGCCAGCAGCCCGCCCGTTTTGGGACTAGCGGGAGAATTAAAGCAGTTCTTC.

V and J are TRBV2 and TRBJ2-5; maybe TRBD1 (5 bases). The CDR3 has 14 residues. Germline CDR1 reads SNHLY; CDR2 reads FYNNEI. Trimming took 7 bases from V and 4 from J, leaving 16 bases between them. CDR3 sequence: CASIFLGRGETQYF. CDR3 sequence (DNA): TGTGCCAGCATATTCCTCGGTAGGGGAGAGACCCAGTACTTC.

The chain is built from TRBV21-1 and TRBJ1-2. TRBV21-1 constitutes a pseudogene. This CDR3 contains 14 residues. This chain's CDR3 is CASSKPRAVHGYTF. As DNA, the CDR3 is TGTGCCAGCAGCAAACCGAGGGCCGTGCATGGCTACACCTTC.

This chain joins TRBV10-2 and TRBJ2-7; D might be TRBD1 (5 bases). The CDR3 sequence is 14 residues long. Trimming removed 1 base from V and 5 bases from J, with 12 bases in between. Germline values: CDR1 WSHSY, CDR2 SAAADI. In nucleotides, the CDR3 is TGCGCCAGCAGTGAGTTTCTTCCAGGGCACGAGCAGTACTTC. Its translation is CASSEFLPGHEQYF.

The chain employs TRBV4-1 and TRBJ1-5; D perhaps matches TRBD1 (5 bases). The CDR3 sequence is 14 residues long. The V end lost 1 base, the J end lost 3 bases, and 7 bases lay between the germline ends. Germline CDR1 and CDR2: MGHRA and YSYEKL. Here the CDR3 DNA reads TGCGCCAGCAGCCAAGGGACATCCAATCAGCCCCAGCATTTT. Translated: CASSQGTSNQPQHF.

The rearrangement joins TRBV28 to TRBJ1-4; D gene unclear. CDR3 length: 13 amino acids. The V and J ends lost 2 bases and 8 bases respectively, with 9 bases between them. CDR1 and CDR2 (germline): MDHEN, SYDVKM. CDR3 loop: CASSLQGGEKLFF. Written as DNA, the CDR3 is TGTGCCAGCAGTTTACAAGGAGGGGAAAAACTGTTTTTT.

V and J are TRBV4-1 and TRBJ2-7; TRBD2 matches at 10 bases. The V segment lost 6 bases and the J segment 1 base; nucleotides outside the gene matches: 6. Germline CDR1 and CDR2: MGHRA and YSYEKL. The CDR3 spans 15 residues. CDR3 nucleotide sequence: TGCGCCAGCAGTCTCCGGACTAGCGGTTCCTACGAGCAGTACTTC. Translating gives CASSLRTSGSYEQYF.

The rearrangement links TRBV4-1 to TRBJ2-7; D is unclear. CDR1 is MGHRA and CDR2 is YSYEKL in the germline V gene. Trimming left V 1 base short and J 3 bases short, with 7 bases between. The CDR3 is 13 amino acids. The CDR3 loop is CASSQAAFYEQYF. In DNA form, the CDR3 reads TGCGCCAGCAGCCAAGCCGCTTTCTACGAGCAGTACTTC.

The V and J genes are TRBV7-3 and TRBJ2-1; no reliable D call. This CDR3 spans 13 amino acids. V was cut by 5 bases and J by 5 bases, with 10 bases left in between. The germline V gene encodes CDR1 SGHTA and CDR2 FQGTGA. The CDR3 region is CASSAGHHNEQFF. The CDR3 coding sequence is TGTGCCAGCAGCGCCGGTCATCACAATGAGCAGTTCTTC.

V gene TRBV11-2 combines with J gene TRBJ2-5; D not resolved. Germline V CDR1 and CDR2: SGHAT, FQNNGV. The ends were cut back, 5 bases at V and 7 bases at J, with 5 bases in the middle. The CDR3 is 10 residues long. The CDR3 region is CASSGWTQYF. CDR3 coding DNA: TGTGCCAGCAGCGGGTGGACCCAGTACTTC. Full variable domain (remainder filled in from reference TRBV11-2 and TRBJ2-5): EAGVAQSPRYKIIEKRQSVAFWCNPISGHATLYWYQQILGQGPKLLIQFQNNGVVDDSQLPKDRFSAERLKGVDSTLKIQPAKLEDSAVYLCASSGWTQYFGPGTRLLVL.

The chain employs TRBV27 and TRBJ1-5, with unresolved D. The germline V gene has CDR1 MNHEY and CDR2 SMNVEV (reference sequence). The CDR3 runs 14 residues. V was shortened by 0 bases and J by 2 bases, with 5 bases between the two germline ends. CDR3 DNA sequence: TGTGCCAGCAGTTTATCGATGGGCAATCAGCCCCAGCATTTT. It encodes CASSLSMGNQPQHF.